This TCR beta chain was recorded in a study of blood T cell repertoires in COVID-19. Profiled with immunoSEQ multiplex PCR; TCRdb holds only in-frame clones, not every one. The table has a few hundred thousand clones, about nine tenths seen once; the top ten hold over 9%. Germline CDR1 reads LNHDA; CDR2 reads SQIVND (reference sequence). J lost 6 bases, V lost 10 bases, and 9 bases had no gene match. The CDR3 extends over 14 amino acids. This chain connects TRBV19 to TRBJ1-5; 10 bases are shared with TRBD1. Sequenced sample: peripheral blood. The origin of this receptor is a woman aged 25 to 39 with COVID-19, enrolled during active disease. The CDR3 loop is CATRGTGVPQPQHF. DNA for the CDR3: TGTGCCACTCGGGGGACAGGGGTGCCTCAGCCCCAGCATTTT.